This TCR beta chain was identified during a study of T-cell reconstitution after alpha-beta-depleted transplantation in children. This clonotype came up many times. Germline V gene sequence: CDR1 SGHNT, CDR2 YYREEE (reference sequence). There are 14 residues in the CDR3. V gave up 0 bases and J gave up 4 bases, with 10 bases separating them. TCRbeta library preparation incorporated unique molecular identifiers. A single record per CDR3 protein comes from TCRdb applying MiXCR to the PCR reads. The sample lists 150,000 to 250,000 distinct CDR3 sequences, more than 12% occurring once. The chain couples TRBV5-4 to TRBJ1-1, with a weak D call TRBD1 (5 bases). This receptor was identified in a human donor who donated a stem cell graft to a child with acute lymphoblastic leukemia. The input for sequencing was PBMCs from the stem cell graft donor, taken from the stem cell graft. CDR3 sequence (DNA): TGTGCCAGCAGCTTGGTAGGGGAGGGCACTGAAGCTTTCTTT. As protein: CASSLVGEGTEAFF.